This is a list of T cell receptor beta chains from one sample in a study of T-cell reconstitution after alpha-beta-depleted transplantation in children. TCRdb re-derived calls from the PCR reads in MiXCR, one entry per CDR3 protein. Of roughly 500,000 distinct CDR3 sequences listed, about 31% are singletons. The sample in question was PBMCs from the stem cell graft donor, obtained from the stem cell graft. These receptors were obtained from a human donor who donated a stem cell graft to a child with aplastic anemia. Both conserved end residues are part of each CDR3. The order of the fields is D gene, clone size, J gene, V gene, CDR3 DNA, CDR3 protein. A D gene is named only where the DNA matches it firmly. Clone size is shown for a subset of rows, as once, few, many or a class of expanded clone.

d_call: -
clone_size: -
j_call: TRBJ2-2
v_call: TRBV12-3/TRBV12-4
cdr3_nt: TGTGCCAGCAGTCTGGAGGTTTTCGGGGAGCTGTTTTTT
cdr3_aa: CASSLEVFGELFF

d_call: TRBD1
clone_size: -
j_call: TRBJ2-3
v_call: TRBV5-1
cdr3_nt: TGCGCCAGCAGCTGGGGACAGGGACGGGGAACAGATACGCAGTATTTT
cdr3_aa: CASSWGQGRGTDTQYF

d_call: -
clone_size: -
j_call: TRBJ1-1
v_call: TRBV29-1
cdr3_nt: TGCAGCGTTGTCTTTGGCAGCCCAAGAAGGAACACTGAAGCTTTCTTT
cdr3_aa: CSVVFGSPRRNTEAFF

d_call: TRBD2
clone_size: -
j_call: TRBJ2-2
v_call: TRBV7-7
cdr3_nt: TGTGCCAGCGGACTAGCGGGACCCCCCGGGGAGCTGTTTTTT
cdr3_aa: CASGLAGPPGELFF

d_call: TRBD1
clone_size: -
j_call: TRBJ1-1
v_call: TRBV7-9
cdr3_nt: TGTGCCAGCAGCCGCATCATAGGGGGCTTCACTGAAGCTTTCTTT
cdr3_aa: CASSRIIGGFTEAFF

d_call: -
clone_size: -
j_call: TRBJ1-1
v_call: TRBV27
cdr3_nt: TGTGCCAGCAGTGCCAACGGGGGCGAGGGGACTGAAGCTTTCTTT
cdr3_aa: CASSANGGEGTEAFF

d_call: TRBD2
clone_size: -
j_call: TRBJ2-1
v_call: TRBV7-9
cdr3_nt: TGTGCCAGCACCGGGACTAGCGGGAGTTTGAATGAGCAGTTCTTC
cdr3_aa: CASTGTSGSLNEQFF

d_call: -
clone_size: few
j_call: TRBJ2-7
v_call: TRBV29-1
cdr3_nt: TGCAGCGTTGAATTTGGCGCGTCCTACGAGCAGTACTTC
cdr3_aa: CSVEFGASYEQYF

d_call: -
clone_size: -
j_call: TRBJ2-1
v_call: TRBV28
cdr3_nt: TGTGCCAGCAGTTCCTACGGCCCAGTTGGCTTC
cdr3_aa: CASSSYGPVGF

d_call: -
clone_size: few
j_call: TRBJ2-5
v_call: TRBV12-3/TRBV12-4
cdr3_nt: TGTGCCAGCAGTTCTGAAGACAGGACCGGGGAGACCCAGTACTTC
cdr3_aa: CASSSEDRTGETQYF

d_call: TRBD2
clone_size: few
j_call: TRBJ2-3
v_call: TRBV6-2/TRBV6-3
cdr3_nt: TGTGCCAGCAATCCAGCGGGAGAGGATACGCAGTATTTT
cdr3_aa: CASNPAGEDTQYF

d_call: -
clone_size: many
j_call: TRBJ1-1
v_call: TRBV12-3/TRBV12-4
cdr3_nt: TGTGCCAGCAGTTTAGCGGGGGCGAACACTGAAGCTTTCTTT
cdr3_aa: CASSLAGANTEAFF

d_call: -
clone_size: few
j_call: TRBJ2-4
v_call: TRBV29-1
cdr3_nt: TGCAGCGTTAGCGTCGGAGTCTACGGGGTTCAGTACTTC
cdr3_aa: CSVSVGVYGVQYF

d_call: TRBD1
clone_size: -
j_call: TRBJ2-5
v_call: TRBV5-5
cdr3_nt: TGTGCCAGCAGCTTGCCGGGACAGAGGCAAGAGACCCAGTACTTC
cdr3_aa: CASSLPGQRQETQYF

d_call: -
clone_size: -
j_call: TRBJ2-6
v_call: TRBV9
cdr3_nt: TGTGCCAGCAGCGTGGGGGCGGCTGGGGCCAACGTCCTGACTTTC
cdr3_aa: CASSVGAAGANVLTF

d_call: TRBD2
clone_size: -
j_call: TRBJ2-1
v_call: TRBV10-3
cdr3_nt: TGTGCCATCAGTGTGGGACTAGCGGGGTACAATGAGCAGTTCTTC
cdr3_aa: CAISVGLAGYNEQFF

d_call: TRBD2
clone_size: -
j_call: TRBJ2-2
v_call: TRBV6-2/TRBV6-3
cdr3_nt: TGTGCCAGCAGTTACGAGACTAGCGGGAAAGGGGAGCTGTTTTTT
cdr3_aa: CASSYETSGKGELFF

d_call: -
clone_size: few
j_call: TRBJ1-1
v_call: TRBV7-2
cdr3_nt: TGTGCCAGCAGCCCGGAACGGATGAACACTGAAGCTTTCTTT
cdr3_aa: CASSPERMNTEAFF

d_call: -
clone_size: -
j_call: TRBJ2-3
v_call: TRBV10-3
cdr3_nt: TGTGCCATCAGTGACGCGTACACAGATACGCAGTATTTT
cdr3_aa: CAISDAYTDTQYF

d_call: TRBD2
clone_size: -
j_call: TRBJ2-1
v_call: TRBV29-1
cdr3_nt: TGCAGCGCCGCCGGGACTAGCCCCTACAATGAGCAGTTCTTC
cdr3_aa: CSAAGTSPYNEQFF

d_call: -
clone_size: few
j_call: TRBJ1-5
v_call: TRBV12-3/TRBV12-4
cdr3_nt: TGTGCCAGCAGTTTTGAAACTCAGCCCCAGCATTTT
cdr3_aa: CASSFETQPQHF

d_call: -
clone_size: -
j_call: TRBJ2-1
v_call: TRBV6-4
cdr3_nt: TGTGCCAGCACCGACCCCCGGGACGACTCCTACAATGAGCAGTTCTTC
cdr3_aa: CASTDPRDDSYNEQFF

d_call: TRBD1
clone_size: -
j_call: TRBJ2-1
v_call: TRBV6-4
cdr3_nt: TGTGCCAGCAGTGTAAGAGGGGGCGCCTACAATGAGCAGTTCTTC
cdr3_aa: CASSVRGGAYNEQFF

d_call: -
clone_size: -
j_call: TRBJ1-4
v_call: TRBV5-6
cdr3_nt: TGTGCCAGCAGCTTACTTAGCAGGGGCCCTGAAACAACTAATGAAAAACTGTTTTTT
cdr3_aa: CASSLLSRGPETTNEKLFF

d_call: -
clone_size: many
j_call: TRBJ1-5
v_call: TRBV7-8
cdr3_nt: TGTGCCAGCAGCTTGGTGGGCGGACAGCCCCAGCATTTT
cdr3_aa: CASSLVGGQPQHF

d_call: -
clone_size: -
j_call: TRBJ1-3
v_call: TRBV6-1
cdr3_nt: TGTGCCAGCACTGGACAGACCGCGGGAAACACCATATATTTT
cdr3_aa: CASTGQTAGNTIYF

d_call: TRBD2
clone_size: -
j_call: TRBJ2-1
v_call: TRBV12-3/TRBV12-4
cdr3_nt: TGTGCCAGCAGTTTAAGGCGAGCGGGAGGACTGGATGAGCAGTTCTTC
cdr3_aa: CASSLRRAGGLDEQFF

d_call: -
clone_size: -
j_call: TRBJ2-3
v_call: TRBV28
cdr3_nt: TGTGCCAGCAGTACGACAGGGGAGGGAGATACGCAGTATTTT
cdr3_aa: CASSTTGEGDTQYF

d_call: -
clone_size: -
j_call: TRBJ2-6
v_call: TRBV3-1
cdr3_nt: TGTGCCAGCCATTCCTTCTCTGGGGCCAACGTCCTGACTTTC
cdr3_aa: CASHSFSGANVLTF

d_call: -
clone_size: few
j_call: TRBJ2-2
v_call: TRBV9
cdr3_nt: TGTGCCAGCAGCGTAGCGTCAGGGAGTTTAGCCGGGGAGCTGTTTTTT
cdr3_aa: CASSVASGSLAGELFF

d_call: -
clone_size: -
j_call: TRBJ2-3
v_call: TRBV12-3/TRBV12-4
cdr3_nt: TGTGCCAGCAGCGGCCATACGCAGTATTTT
cdr3_aa: CASSGHTQYF

d_call: -
clone_size: few
j_call: TRBJ2-7
v_call: TRBV20-1
cdr3_nt: TGCAGTGCTAGAGATTTGGGTGGGAGTCTCTACGAGCAGTACTTC
cdr3_aa: CSARDLGGSLYEQYF

d_call: -
clone_size: -
j_call: TRBJ2-2
v_call: TRBV18
cdr3_nt: TGTGCCAGCTCACCGACCGGGACGGGAAACACCGGGGAGCTGTTTTTT
cdr3_aa: CASSPTGTGNTGELFF

d_call: -
clone_size: -
j_call: TRBJ1-2
v_call: TRBV29-1
cdr3_nt: TGCAGCGTAGAGGACGGTCATGGTTATGGCTACACCTTC
cdr3_aa: CSVEDGHGYGYTF

d_call: -
clone_size: few
j_call: TRBJ2-3
v_call: TRBV11-2
cdr3_nt: TGTGCCAGCAGCTTACTGCCAGGTGGAACAGATACGCAGTATTTT
cdr3_aa: CASSLLPGGTDTQYF

d_call: -
clone_size: few
j_call: TRBJ1-6
v_call: TRBV9
cdr3_nt: TGTGCCAGCAGCGAGGGCAGTTCTTATTCACCCCTCCACTTT
cdr3_aa: CASSEGSSYSPLHF

d_call: -
clone_size: few
j_call: TRBJ1-1
v_call: TRBV20-1
cdr3_nt: TGCAGTGCTTCGATTTTTCAGGGAAGGTCTGAAGCTTTCTTT
cdr3_aa: CSASIFQGRSEAFF

d_call: -
clone_size: -
j_call: TRBJ1-3
v_call: TRBV12-3/TRBV12-4
cdr3_nt: TGTGCCAGCAGGCAATCGGGGCCGTCTGGAAACACCATATATTTT
cdr3_aa: CASRQSGPSGNTIYF

d_call: TRBD2
clone_size: -
j_call: TRBJ2-3
v_call: TRBV11-2
cdr3_nt: TGTGCCAGCAGCTCTGGAGGACTAGCGGGTATGGATACGCAGTATTTT
cdr3_aa: CASSSGGLAGMDTQYF

d_call: -
clone_size: -
j_call: TRBJ2-1
v_call: TRBV7-3
cdr3_nt: TGTGCCAGCAGTCGAAATGGGGACCCGCACAATGAGCAGTTCTTC
cdr3_aa: CASSRNGDPHNEQFF

d_call: -
clone_size: -
j_call: TRBJ1-2
v_call: TRBV29-1
cdr3_nt: TGCAGCGTTGGCCGGGGACGGGGCTACACCTTC
cdr3_aa: CSVGRGRGYTF

d_call: -
clone_size: -
j_call: TRBJ1-1
v_call: TRBV20-1
cdr3_nt: TGCAGTGCCTACAGGGAGAACACTGAAGCTTTCTTT
cdr3_aa: CSAYRENTEAFF

d_call: TRBD2
clone_size: -
j_call: TRBJ2-1
v_call: TRBV13
cdr3_nt: TGTGCCAGCAGCCGAGGTGGACTAGCGGGGGCCAGCTCCTACAATGAGCAGTTCTTC
cdr3_aa: CASSRGGLAGASSYNEQFF

d_call: -
clone_size: -
j_call: TRBJ1-2
v_call: TRBV29-1
cdr3_nt: TGCAGCGTTGATAACCCGGCAGACGAGTACTATGGCTACACCTTC
cdr3_aa: CSVDNPADEYYGYTF

d_call: -
clone_size: few
j_call: TRBJ1-1
v_call: TRBV5-1
cdr3_nt: TGCGCCAGCAGCTTGGCGGGGGTCAAGGTGGGGGCTTTCTTT
cdr3_aa: CASSLAGVKVGAFF

d_call: TRBD1
clone_size: -
j_call: TRBJ1-2
v_call: TRBV6-1
cdr3_nt: TGTGCCAGCAGGGCAACAGGGGTCTATGGCTACACCTTC
cdr3_aa: CASRATGVYGYTF

d_call: -
clone_size: -
j_call: TRBJ1-2
v_call: TRBV5-1
cdr3_nt: TGCGCCAGCAGCGGGTACAGGGAATCGGGCTACACCTTC
cdr3_aa: CASSGYRESGYTF

d_call: TRBD2
clone_size: few
j_call: TRBJ2-5
v_call: TRBV28
cdr3_nt: TGTGCCAGCAGCCGAGCGGGAGATGGGGAGACCCAGTACTTC
cdr3_aa: CASSRAGDGETQYF

d_call: -
clone_size: -
j_call: TRBJ2-5
v_call: TRBV20-1
cdr3_nt: TGCAGTTCGCGACAGCGTGGCAAATCCGAGACCCAGTACTTC
cdr3_aa: CSSRQRGKSETQYF

d_call: TRBD1
clone_size: few
j_call: TRBJ1-2
v_call: TRBV18
cdr3_nt: TGTGCCAGCTCAGAAGGACAGGGGGACTATGGCTACACCTTC
cdr3_aa: CASSEGQGDYGYTF

d_call: -
clone_size: -
j_call: TRBJ2-1
v_call: TRBV7-2
cdr3_nt: TGTGCCAGCAGCTTATTAACGGGAGAGCCCTACAATGAGCAGTTCTTC
cdr3_aa: CASSLLTGEPYNEQFF

d_call: -
clone_size: -
j_call: TRBJ2-1
v_call: TRBV12-3/TRBV12-4
cdr3_nt: TGTGCCAGCACAACCCCCATAGCGTCAACCTCCTACAATGAGCAGTTCTTC
cdr3_aa: CASTTPIASTSYNEQFF

d_call: -
clone_size: -
j_call: TRBJ2-1
v_call: TRBV18
cdr3_nt: TGTGCCAGCTCACCCCTTATTAGGGAAGATGAGCAGTTCTTC
cdr3_aa: CASSPLIREDEQFF

d_call: -
clone_size: -
j_call: TRBJ2-3
v_call: TRBV4-3
cdr3_nt: TGCGCCAGCAGCCAGGGGGGCCTTACAGATACGCAGTATTTT
cdr3_aa: CASSQGGLTDTQYF

d_call: TRBD1
clone_size: -
j_call: TRBJ1-4
v_call: TRBV29-1
cdr3_nt: TGCAGCGGGAAGAGGGGGACAGGGGGGGAAAAACTGTTTTTT
cdr3_aa: CSGKRGTGGEKLFF